Listed below are T cell receptor beta chains from one sample, sequenced in a study of cytomegalovirus exposure and HLA in healthy donors. The assay was immunoSEQ multiplex PCR, and TCRdb's table has in-frame clones only and misses some. In the table there are 90,000 to 150,000 clones, about three quarters of which are singletons. Sequenced sample: PBMCs. All receptors derive from a woman in her thirties or forties in good health and CMV-seropositive. Each CDR3 is given with its conserved first and last residue. Fields, in order: CDR3 length, J gene, V gene, clone size, D gene, CDR3 protein, CDR3 DNA. A D gene is named only where the DNA matches it firmly. Expanded clones get a size class; other rows say once, few or many, or leave the size out.

CDR3 length: 14
J gene: TRBJ2-7
V gene: TRBV19
clone size: -
D gene: TRBD1
CDR3 protein: CASSIMDRGYEQYF
CDR3 DNA: TGTGCCAGTAGTATAATGGACAGGGGCTACGAGCAGTACTTC

CDR3 length: 12
J gene: TRBJ1-2
V gene: TRBV6-1
clone size: -
D gene: -
CDR3 protein: CASSQANYGYTF
CDR3 DNA: TGTGCCAGCAGCCAGGCTAACTATGGCTACACCTTC

CDR3 length: 11
J gene: TRBJ1-1
V gene: TRBV20-1
clone size: -
D gene: -
CDR3 protein: CRLGAGREAFF
CDR3 DNA: TGCAGGTTGGGGGCAGGTCGTGAAGCTTTCTTT

CDR3 length: 16
J gene: TRBJ2-7
V gene: TRBV4-3
clone size: -
D gene: TRBD2
CDR3 protein: CASSQGLAGVIYEQYF
CDR3 DNA: TGCGCCAGCAGCCAGGGACTAGCGGGGGTCATCTACGAGCAGTACTTC

CDR3 length: 15
J gene: TRBJ2-5
V gene: TRBV15
clone size: -
D gene: TRBD1
CDR3 protein: CATSSLTGPLETQYF
CDR3 DNA: TGTGCCACCAGCAGCCTGACAGGGCCCCTGGAGACCCAGTACTTC

CDR3 length: 16
J gene: TRBJ2-2
V gene: TRBV29-1
clone size: -
D gene: TRBD2
CDR3 protein: CSVGLAGGPGTGELFF
CDR3 DNA: TGCAGCGTTGGGCTAGCGGGGGGGCCGGGCACCGGGGAGCTGTTTTTT

CDR3 length: 15
J gene: TRBJ1-1
V gene: TRBV5-4
clone size: once
D gene: TRBD1
CDR3 protein: CASSLGTGVSTEAFF
CDR3 DNA: TGTGCCAGCAGCCTGGGAACAGGGGTGAGCACTGAAGCTTTCTTT

CDR3 length: 19
J gene: TRBJ2-3
V gene: TRBV19
clone size: -
D gene: TRBD2
CDR3 protein: CASSIDRLAGGRGTDTQYF
CDR3 DNA: TGTGCCAGTAGTATTGATCGACTAGCGGGGGGTAGAGGCACAGATACGCAGTATTTT

CDR3 length: 13
J gene: TRBJ1-1
V gene: TRBV5-1
clone size: few
D gene: TRBD1
CDR3 protein: CASTRDSQTEAFF
CDR3 DNA: TGCGCCAGCACCCGGGACAGTCAGACTGAAGCTTTCTTT

CDR3 length: 13
J gene: TRBJ1-2
V gene: TRBV25-1
clone size: -
D gene: -
CDR3 protein: CASTPGPASGYTF
CDR3 DNA: TGTGCCAGCACCCCGGGTCCTGCTTCGGGCTACACCTTC

CDR3 length: 15
J gene: TRBJ1-1
V gene: TRBV18
clone size: -
D gene: -
CDR3 protein: CASSLMGGRNTEAFF
CDR3 DNA: TGTGCCAGCTCACTAATGGGGGGTCGGAACACTGAAGCTTTCTTT

CDR3 length: 15
J gene: TRBJ1-6
V gene: TRBV4-1
clone size: -
D gene: -
CDR3 protein: CASSQDHSINSPLHF
CDR3 DNA: TGCGCCAGCAGCCAAGATCACAGCATTAATTCACCCCTCCACTTT

CDR3 length: 13
J gene: TRBJ2-5
V gene: TRBV9
clone size: few
D gene: -
CDR3 protein: CASSVAVQETQYF
CDR3 DNA: TGTGCCAGCAGCGTGGCAGTCCAAGAGACCCAGTACTTC

CDR3 length: 14
J gene: TRBJ1-5
V gene: TRBV2
clone size: -
D gene: TRBD1
CDR3 protein: CASSDEQGGQPQHF
CDR3 DNA: TGTGCCAGCAGTGACGAACAAGGGGGCCAGCCCCAGCATTTT